This T cell receptor (beta chain) was sequenced in a study of OX40 agonist ivuxolimab in advanced cancers. About the research overall: People in dose escalation had one of these cancers: hepatocellular carcinoma, melanoma, renal cell or head and neck cancer. Eligibility rules accepted prior anti-PD-1, anti-PD-L1 or anti-CTLA-4 therapy, and roughly 42% had some.

Trimming took 2 bases from V and 2 from J, leaving 11 bases between them. The length of the CDR3 is 15 residues. Germline V lookup: CDR1 SNHLY, CDR2 FYNNEI. Profiling relied on immunoSEQ multiplex PCR, and the TCRdb table lists in-frame clones only, not all of them. Among 78,000 or so clones, approximately 90% were seen once, and the ten largest hold 0.44%. The chain links TRBV2 to TRBJ2-3; D not resolved. The sample here was CD4+ or CD8+ T cells sorted from blood, taken in a trial of the OX40 agonist ivuxolimab. The sequence came from an adult with an advanced solid tumor such as melanoma, head and neck, liver or kidney cancer. The CDR3 spells CASSESPGSTDTQYF. The CDR3 DNA sequence: TGTGCCAGCAGTGAATCCCCCGGGTCCACAGATACGCAGTATTTT.